These 4 T cell receptor beta chains share one sample of origin, sequenced in a study of T cells in women clearing cervical HPV infection. Data came from immunoSEQ multiplex PCR; TCRdb stores just in-frame clones and leaves some out. The listing records 45,000 to 50,000 clones. Sequencing was carried out using blood buffy coat. All receptors derive from a woman between 18 and 70 years old with a cervical HPV16 infection that either progressed to CIN3+ or cleared (not recorded which).

Note on this clone: Sequencing ends 3 residues short of the CDR3 end; the germline J gene provides the rest. The chain employs TRBV29-1 and TRBJ2-5, with 8 bases fitting TRBD2. CDR1 is SQVTM, CDR2 ANQGSEA, per germline. This CDR3 has 17 residues. CDR3 protein: CSVEDGGRRGDTDTQYF. The DNA read from the CDR3 is TGCAGCGTTGAAGATGGGGGTCGGCGGGGGGACACAGATACC.

With respect to this clone: The CDR3 extends 3 residues past the end of the read, so its final part is completed from the germline J gene. V gene TRBV29-1 combines with J gene TRBJ1-2; D uncertain. CDR3 length: 14 amino acids. Trimming cost V 3 bases and J 6 bases, with 17 bases left between them. Germline CDR1 is SQVTM and CDR2 is ANQGSEA. CDR3 sequence: CSVEKAFGGDGYTF. The sequenced part of the CDR3 DNA is TGCAGCGTTGAGAAAGCATTCGGCGGGGATGGC.

Regarding this clone: From the germline J gene comes the end of the CDR3, since the read stops 3 residues before it. J is TRBJ2-7 and V is TRBV11-2, with a weak D call TRBD2 (5 bases). The V gene lost 2 bases and the J gene lost 3 bases, with 14 bases spanning the gap. The CDR3 loop spans 15 amino acids. Germline V gene data show CDR1 as SGHAT and CDR2 as FQNNGV. The CDR3 spells CASSLLALGNYEQYF. CDR3 DNA, as far as it was read: TGTGCCAGCAGCTTACTAGCTCTAGGCAACTACGAG.

A word on this clone: The junction differs from germline at one of its ends, possibly a read error. The read comes to an end 3 residues before the CDR3 does, leaving the germline J gene to fill in the end. J is TRBJ1-1 and V is TRBV7-2; D gene ambiguous. From germline, CDR1 is SGHTA and CDR2 FQGNSA. The CDR3 has 14 residues. The part of the CDR3 DNA that was read is TGTGTCAGCAGCTTAGAAAGGTCGAGCACTGAA. The encoded protein is CVSSLERSSTE. From start to end, the CDR3 is CVSSLERSSTEAFF. Drawing the rest from reference TRBV7-2 and TRBJ1-1, the complete variable domain is GAGVSQSPSNKVTEKGKDVELRCDPISGHTALYWYRQSLGQGLEFLIYFQGNSAPDKSGLPSDRFSAERTGGSVSTLTIQRTQQEDSAVYLCVSSLERSSTEAFFGQGTRLTVV.